Following are 9 T cell receptor beta chains from one sample sequenced in a study of a mutant IDH1 vaccine in newly diagnosed glioma. Using immunoSEQ multiplex PCR, the repertoire was profiled, and TCRdb retains in-frame clones only, with some absent. The table has some 58,000 clones, 80% to 90% seen once. Their antigens remain unidentified. Time point meaning: week 35, safety follow-up. All doses held 300 ug of mutant IDH1 20-mer peptide, with topical imiquimod. Sample: PBMCs, taken from a glioma patient whose treatment included an IDH1 peptide vaccine. All receptors derive from a man aged 40-49 years with glioma.

The chain uses TRBV5-6 and TRBJ1-5, with D possibly matching TRBD1 (5 bases). CDR3 length equals 14 residues. Trimming pared 0 bases from V and 5 bases from J, leaving 9 bases between. Germline loops: CDR1 SGHDT, CDR2 YYEEEE. For the CDR3, the DNA is TGTGCCAGCAGCTTGGGGGGGTTCGATCAGCCCCAGCATTTT. It codes for CASSLGGFDQPQHF.

J is TRBJ1-2 and V is TRBV6-6; 8 bases are a match to TRBD1. This CDR3 is built from 15 residues. Germline V gene lookup returns CDR1 MNHNY and CDR2 SVGAGI (reference sequence). V shed 9 bases, J shed 4 bases, and the junction held 13 bases outside the gene matches. CDR3 sequence reads: CASLGPGGKSYGYTF. The CDR3 DNA follows: TGTGCCAGTTTAGGACCAGGGGGCAAAAGCTATGGCTACACCTTC.

This clone showed up just once. This chain joins TRBV15 and TRBJ1-1; no definite D call. The germline V gene encodes CDR1 LNHNV and CDR2 YYDKDF (reference sequence). The CDR3 contains 17 residues. Between the trimmed V and J ends, which lost 0 bases and 1 base, there was a span of 15 bases. The CDR3 region has the DNA TGTGCCACCAGCAGAGATAGCCCCCGGGCCTCGAACACTGAAGCTTTCTTT. This gives the protein CATSRDSPRASNTEAFF. Based on the CDR3 plus reference TRBV15 and TRBJ1-1, the full variable domain is DAMVIQNPRYQVTQFGKPVTLSCSQTLNHNVMYWYQQKSSQAPKLLFHYYDKDFNNEADTPDNFQSRRPNTSFCFLDIRSPGLGDTAMYLCATSRDSPRASNTEAFFGQGTRLTVV.

A few counts support this clone. This sequence joins TRBV4-2 and TRBJ2-7; D perhaps matches TRBD2 (5 bases). CDR1 and CDR2 from the germline V gene are LGHNA and YNFKEQ. This CDR3 has 14 amino acids. V was trimmed by 4 bases and J by 2 bases, leaving 12 bases between them. The CDR3 coding sequence is TGTGCCAGCAGCCGAAGTAGCGCGGCCTACGAGCAGTACTTC. Translation gives CASSRSSAAYEQYF.

This chain uses TRBV29-1 with TRBJ1-6; 7 positions agree with TRBD1. This CDR3 has 13 amino acids. Germline CDR1 is SQVTM and CDR2 is ANQGSEA. V shed 6 bases, J shed 7 bases, and the junction held 6 bases outside the gene matches. CDR3 protein: CSVPGQINSPLHF. In nucleotides, the CDR3 is TGCAGCGTACCGGGACAGATAAATTCACCCCTCCACTTT. Looking up the rest from reference TRBV29-1 and TRBJ1-6 gives the full variable domain: SAVISQKPSRDICQRGTSLTIQCQVDSQVTMMFWYRQQPGQSLTLIATANQGSEATYESGFVIDKFPISRPNLTFSTLTVSNMSPEDSSIYLCSVPGQINSPLHFGNGTRLTVT.

Regarding this clone: Other DNA sequences from this sample encode an identical CDR3 as well. The rearrangement uses TRBV6-4 and TRBJ2-2; D call uncertain. In germline, CDR1 is MRHNA, CDR2 SNTAGT. The CDR3 has 13 amino acids. Trimming cost V 2 bases and J 3 bases, with 4 bases left between them. The CDR3 spells CASSDRDTGELFF. CDR3 nucleotide sequence: TGTGCCAGCAGTGACAGGGACACCGGGGAGCTGTTTTTT.

The V gene is TRBV7-9, the J gene TRBJ2-7, with 12 bases matching TRBD1. The CDR3 contains 15 residues. After removal of 5 bases from V and 4 bases from J, the junction contained 6 bases not matched to a gene. Per germline, CDR1 SEHNR and CDR2 FQNEAQ (reference sequence). The CDR3: CASSRGTGGRYEQYF. The CDR3 bases are TGTGCCAGCAGCAGGGGGACAGGGGGCAGGTACGAGCAGTACTTC. Full variable domain (outside the CDR3, taken from reference TRBV7-9 and TRBJ2-7): DTGVSQNPRHKITKRGQNVTFRCDPISEHNRLYWYRQTLGQGPEFLTYFQNEAQLEKSRLLSDRFSAERPKGSFSTLEIQRTEQGDSAMYLCASSRGTGGRYEQYFGPGTRLTVT.

CDR3 DNA sequence: TGTGCCAGCAGTCTGGGACACGGAGAAGGTTGGACCCAGTACTTC. Translating gives CASSLGHGEGWTQYF. The chain carries TRBV6-5 and TRBJ2-5; maybe TRBD1 (6 bases). The length of the CDR3 is 15 residues. V lost 5 bases, J lost 7 bases, and 20 bases lay in between. The germline gives CDR1 MNHEY, CDR2 SVGAGI.

The chain recombines TRBV6-5 with TRBJ1-2; D remains unclear. Germline-derived CDR1 and CDR2 are MNHEY and SVGAGI. V gave up 4 bases and J gave up 8 bases, with 14 bases separating them. This CDR3 comprises 13 residues. The CDR3 nucleotides read TGTGCCAGCAGTTTTGGTCCGAGCAGAGGCTACACCTTC. This encodes CASSFGPSRGYTF.